The 9 T cell receptor beta chains presented below share a single source sample, sequenced in a study of T-cell memory formation after mild COVID-19. TCRdb reanalysed the 5' RACE reads using MiXCR and keeps one entry per CDR3 protein. Of about 210,000 distinct CDR3 sequences in the sample, about 11% are singletons; the top ten hold 2.5% to 3.5%. Sequencing was done on a sample of PBMCs or a T cell subset sorted from them (not recorded which). Receptor source: a man younger than 35 who had mild COVID-19 (a few samples of this study predate the infection). Cell type and time point are not known.

The rearrangement uses TRBV2 and TRBJ2-7; D not certain. Per germline, CDR1 SNHLY and CDR2 FYNNEI. CDR3 length: 14 residues. V was pared by 6 bases and J by 1 base, with 13 bases between. For the CDR3, the DNA is TGTGCCAGCAGGGAATTCGACCGGTCCTACGAGCAGTACGTC. Translation: CASREFDRSYEQYV.

This chain connects TRBV11-2 to TRBJ2-7; 9 bases align to TRBD2. Losses at the gene ends were 2 bases for V and 3 bases for J; bases not matched to a gene: 5. Germline V gene lookup returns CDR1 SGHAT and CDR2 FQNNGV. There are 15 residues in the CDR3. In nucleotides, the CDR3 is TGTGCCAGCAGCTTACGCGGGGGGGATTTCTACGAGCAGTACTTC. Translating it yields CASSLRGGDFYEQYF.

The chain joins TRBV4-3 to TRBJ2-7; tentatively, D is TRBD1 (5 bases). V was shortened by 3 bases and J by 4 bases, with 10 bases between the two germline ends. The CDR3 runs to 13 residues. The V gene's germline CDR1 is LGHNA and CDR2 YSLEER. The CDR3 nucleotides read TGCGCCAGCAGCCAGGAAAAGGGGTACGAGCAGTACTTC. It encodes CASSQEKGYEQYF.

This clonotype was picked up a small number of times. V and J are TRBV7-6 and TRBJ2-1; D gene uncertain. This CDR3 comprises 14 residues. Germline lookup yields CDR1 SGHVS and CDR2 FNYEAQ. The V gene lost 3 bases and the J gene lost 9 bases, with 15 bases spanning the gap. The CDR3: CASSFAPGVGEQFF. CDR3 nucleotides: TGTGCCAGCAGCTTTGCCCCAGGTGTGGGTGAGCAGTTCTTC. The variable domain in full, completed from reference TRBV7-6 and TRBJ2-1, reads GAGVSQSPRYKVTKRGQDVALRCDPISGHVSLYWYRQALGQGPEFLTYFNYEAQQDKSGLPNDRFSAERPEGSISTLTIQRTEQRDSAMYRCASSFAPGVGEQFFGPGTRLTVL.

This clonotype is a singleton in its sample. This chain joins TRBV12-5 and TRBJ2-2; the D is unclear. Germline CDR1 is LGHNT and CDR2 is FRNRAP. This CDR3 region has 17 residues. The V end was cut by 5 bases, the J end by 1 base, with 17 bases between. The CDR3 sequence: CASGIPRTAGNTGELFF. CDR3 sequence (DNA): TGTGCTAGTGGTATACCCCGGACGGCAGGGAACACCGGGGAGCTGTTTTTT.

This clonotype was observed a handful of times. The chain links TRBV2 to TRBJ2-1; TRBD1 matches 7 bases. The trim removed 4 bases at V and 2 bases at J, leaving 2 bases unmatched. The germline CDR1 and CDR2 sequences are SNHLY and FYNNEI. This CDR3 is built from 14 residues. CDR3 DNA sequence: TGTGCCAGCAGTGGACAGGGAACCTACAATGAGCAGTTCTTC. As protein: CASSGQGTYNEQFF.

This clonotype turned up a few times. The chain uses TRBV7-9 and TRBJ2-1; the match to TRBD2 covers 13 bases. This CDR3 has 17 amino acids. V trimming: 3 bases; J trimming: 7 bases; junction bases outside the gene matches: 9. CDR1 is SEHNR and CDR2 is FQNEAQ in the germline V gene (reference sequence). The CDR3 sequence is CASSLARTSGGENEQFF. CDR3 nucleotides: TGTGCCAGCAGCTTGGCCCGAACTAGCGGGGGGGAAAATGAGCAGTTCTTC. The entire variable domain, with the rest obtained from reference TRBV7-9 and TRBJ2-1, is as follows: DTGVSQNPRHKITKRGQNVTFRCDPISEHNRLYWYRQTLGQGPEFLTYFQNEAQLEKSRLLSDRFSAERPKGSFSTLEIQRTEQGDSAMYLCASSLARTSGGENEQFFGPGTRLTVL.

The J gene is TRBJ2-2, the V gene TRBV2; D not resolved. The CDR3 has 15 amino acids. CDR1 is SNHLY, CDR2 FYNNEI, per germline. V was shortened by 7 bases and J by 4 bases, with 16 bases between the two germline ends. This CDR3 reads CASIKEWATTGELFF. The CDR3 bases are TGTGCCAGCATAAAAGAGTGGGCGACCACCGGGGAGCTGTTTTTT. The full variable domain, its missing parts supplied by reference TRBV2 and TRBJ2-2, is EPEVTQTPSHQVTQMGQEVILRCVPISNHLYFYWYRQILGQKVEFLVSFYNNEISEKSEIFDDQFSVERPDGSNFTLKIRSTKLEDSAMYFCASIKEWATTGELFFGEGSRLTVL.

The chain joins TRBV7-3 to TRBJ1-1; D is unclear. Between the trimmed V and J ends, which lost 2 bases and 7 bases, there was a span of 14 bases. Germline-derived CDR1 and CDR2 are SGHTA and FQGTGA. This CDR3 has 14 residues. The CDR3 sequence is CASSLGMLADEAFF. The CDR3, as DNA: TGTGCCAGCAGCTTAGGTATGCTGGCCGATGAAGCTTTCTTT.